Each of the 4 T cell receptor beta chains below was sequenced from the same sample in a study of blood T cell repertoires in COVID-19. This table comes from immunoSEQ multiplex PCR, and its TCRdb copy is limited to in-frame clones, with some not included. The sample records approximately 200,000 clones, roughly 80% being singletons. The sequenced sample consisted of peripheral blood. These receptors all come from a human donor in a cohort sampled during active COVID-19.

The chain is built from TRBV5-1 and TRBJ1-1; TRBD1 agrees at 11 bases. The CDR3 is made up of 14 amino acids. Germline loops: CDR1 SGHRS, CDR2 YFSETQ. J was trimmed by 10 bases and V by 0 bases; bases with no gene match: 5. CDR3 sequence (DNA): TGCGCCAGCAGCTTGGCGGGACAGGGGGAGCGAGCTTTCTTT. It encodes CASSLAGQGERAFF. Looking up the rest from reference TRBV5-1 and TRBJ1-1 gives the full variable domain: KAGVTQTPRYLIKTRGQQVTLSCSPISGHRSVSWYQQTPGQGLQFLFEYFSETQRNKGNFPGRFSGRQFSNSRSEMNVSTLELGDSALYLCASSLAGQGERAFFGQGTRLTVV.

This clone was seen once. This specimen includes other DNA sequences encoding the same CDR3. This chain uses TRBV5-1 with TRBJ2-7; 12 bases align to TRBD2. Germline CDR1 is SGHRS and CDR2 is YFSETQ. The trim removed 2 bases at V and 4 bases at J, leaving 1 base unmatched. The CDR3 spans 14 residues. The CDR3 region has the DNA TGCGCCAGCAGCTTACTAGCGGGAGGTTACGAGCAGTACTTC. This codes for CASSLLAGGYEQYF.

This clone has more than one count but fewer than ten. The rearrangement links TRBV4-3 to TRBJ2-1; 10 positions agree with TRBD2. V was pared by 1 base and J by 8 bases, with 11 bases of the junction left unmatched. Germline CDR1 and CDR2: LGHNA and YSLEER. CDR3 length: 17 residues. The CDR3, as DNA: TGCGCCAGCAGCCAAGCAGTGCTAGCGGGGGCTATTGATGAGCAGTTCTTC. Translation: CASSQAVLAGAIDEQFF.

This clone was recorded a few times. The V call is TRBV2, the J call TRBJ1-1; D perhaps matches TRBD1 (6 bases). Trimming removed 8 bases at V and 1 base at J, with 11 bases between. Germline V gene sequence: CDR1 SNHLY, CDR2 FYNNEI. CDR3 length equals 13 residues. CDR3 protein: CASGQDRNTEAFF. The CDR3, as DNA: TGTGCCAGCGGCCAGGACAGGAACACTGAAGCTTTCTTT.